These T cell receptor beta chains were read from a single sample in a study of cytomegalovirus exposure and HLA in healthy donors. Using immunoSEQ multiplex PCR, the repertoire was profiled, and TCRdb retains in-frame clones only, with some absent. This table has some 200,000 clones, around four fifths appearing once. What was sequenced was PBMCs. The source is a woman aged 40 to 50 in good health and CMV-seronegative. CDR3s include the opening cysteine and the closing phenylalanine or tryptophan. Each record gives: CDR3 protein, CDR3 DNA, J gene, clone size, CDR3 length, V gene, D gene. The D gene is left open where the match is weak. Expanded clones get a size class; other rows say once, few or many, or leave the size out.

CASSGSSFYGYTF,TGTGCCAGCAGTGGCTCGAGTTTCTATGGCTACACCTTC,TRBJ1-2,.,13,TRBV6-1,.
CASSRGTNNEQFF,TGTGCCAGTAGTAGGGGGACTAACAATGAGCAGTTCTTC,TRBJ2-1,.,13,TRBV19,TRBD2
CASSSRTGSYNEQFF,TGTGCCAGCAGCTCCCGGACAGGGTCTTACAATGAGCAGTTCTTC,TRBJ2-1,once,15,TRBV5-5,TRBD1
CAWSSGQGGQPQHF,TGTGCCTGGAGTTCGGGTCAGGGCGGTCAGCCCCAGCATTTT,TRBJ1-5,.,14,TRBV30,.
CASSEAWRQGGYTF,TGTGCCAGCAGTGAAGCATGGCGTCAGGGCGGCTACACCTTC,TRBJ1-2,once,14,TRBV6-1,.
CASSPANPLNIQYF,TGCGCCAGCAGCCCCGCTAATCCCCTAAACATTCAGTACTTC,TRBJ2-4,.,14,TRBV5-1,.
CASSTTSGGTEAFF,TGTGCCAGCAGTACTACTTCAGGGGGCACTGAAGCTTTCTTT,TRBJ1-1,once,14,TRBV28,TRBD1
CAWSVGTGYSPLHF,TGTGCCTGGAGTGTGGGGACAGGGTACTCACCCCTCCACTTT,TRBJ1-6,.,14,TRBV30,TRBD1
CASSQGLRDRGFGYTF,TGTGCCAGCAGCCAAGGGCTGAGGGACAGGGGGTTTGGCTACACCTTC,TRBJ1-2,few,16,TRBV14,TRBD1
CASSVESVRTDTQYF,TGTGCCAGCAGCGTAGAATCAGTGCGCACAGATACGCAGTATTTT,TRBJ2-3,.,15,TRBV9,.
CASSPTGFTEAFF,TGCGCCAGCAGCCCGACAGGGTTCACTGAAGCTTTCTTT,TRBJ1-1,.,13,TRBV5-1,TRBD1
CASSQDRDMYTDTQYF,TGCGCCAGCAGCCAAGATAGGGACATGTACACAGATACGCAGTATTTT,TRBJ2-3,.,16,TRBV4-3,.
CASSLFGPGDTQYF,TGTGCCAGCTCACTCTTTGGTCCCGGGGATACGCAGTATTTT,TRBJ2-3,once,14,TRBV18,.
CASSQQRGGVETQYF,TGTGCCAGCAGCCAACAGCGGGGGGGCGTGGAGACCCAGTACTTC,TRBJ2-5,.,15,TRBV4-2,TRBD2
CASTARGNTGELFF,TGTGCCAGTACCGCTAGGGGTAACACCGGGGAGCTGTTTTTT,TRBJ2-2,.,14,TRBV19,.
CAWGQGEDTGELFF,TGTGCCTGGGGACAGGGAGAGGACACCGGGGAGCTGTTTTTT,TRBJ2-2,.,14,TRBV5-4,TRBD1
CASSSTGGVRETQYF,TGTGCCAGCAGCTCGACAGGGGGGGTTCGAGAGACCCAGTACTTC,TRBJ2-5,.,15,TRBV11-2,TRBD1
CASSQEPIGVRDQPQHF,TGTGCCAGCAGCCAAGAACCCATCGGGGTGAGAGATCAGCCCCAGCATTTT,TRBJ1-5,.,17,TRBV4-2,.
CASSRDRAANEQFF,TGTGCCAGCTCACGGGACAGGGCGGCGAATGAGCAGTTCTTC,TRBJ2-1,.,14,TRBV18,TRBD1
CASSLSWALNEKLFF,TGTGCCAGCAGTTTATCGTGGGCCCTCAATGAAAAACTGTTTTTT,TRBJ1-4,.,15,TRBV27,.
CASSPSGGNYNEQFF,TGTGCCAGCAGCCCCAGCGGGGGAAACTACAATGAGCAGTTCTTC,TRBJ2-1,.,15,TRBV7-9,TRBD2
CASSYYPDGGYTF,TGTGCCAGCAGTTACTATCCCGACGGGGGCTACACCTTC,TRBJ1-2,.,13,TRBV6-5,.
CASSYQGGGQETQYF,TGTGCCAGCAGCTATCAGGGTGGTGGCCAAGAGACCCAGTACTTC,TRBJ2-5,.,15,TRBV7-3,.
CASSARGLGPGELFF,TGTGCCAGCAGCGCTCGTGGCCTGGGGCCCGGGGAGCTGTTTTTT,TRBJ2-2,.,15,TRBV9,.